This T cell receptor (beta chain) comes out of a study of shared clonotypes between healthy human individuals. General study points: Despite large depth, rarefaction showed incomplete sorted-subset sequencing.

Deletions cut 5 bases from V and 3 bases from J, with 14 bases between. CDR1 and CDR2 from the germline V gene are LNHNV and YYDKDF (reference sequence). The CDR3 totals 15 residues. Notes on this clone: Its cognate antigen is unknown.

It was CD45RO-negative cells, positively selected for CCR7, that made up naive CD8 cells, with terminally differentiated effector memory CD45RA+ cells excluded. Measured with immunoSEQ multiplex PCR; TCRdb has only the in-frame clones, and not every one. The data hold about 2.2 million clones, with approximately 92% observed a single time. Specimen: naive CD8+ T cells from PBMCs. V is TRBV15 and J is TRBJ2-1; D is possibly TRBD2 (6 bases). The source of this sequence is a man younger than 30 in good health. Some clones in this sample may be carry-over from other donors' samples. As DNA, the CDR3 is TGTGCCACCAGCGGCCCGCGGGGACGCTACAATGAGCAGTTCTTC. Its translation: CATSGPRGRYNEQFF.